The 27 T cell receptor beta chains reported below all come from one sample, sequenced in a study of OX40 agonist ivuxolimab in advanced cancers. This table comes from immunoSEQ multiplex PCR, and its TCRdb copy is limited to in-frame clones, with some not included. The sample has some 100,000 clones; approximately 84% are singletons. Sequences were derived from CD4+ or CD8+ T cells sorted from blood, sampled in a trial of the OX40 agonist ivuxolimab. These receptors came from an adult with an advanced solid tumor such as melanoma, head and neck, liver or kidney cancer.

The rearrangement joins TRBV11-3 to TRBJ1-1; 7 bases are shared with TRBD1. This CDR3 contains 15 residues. Germline-derived CDR1 and CDR2 are SGHNT and YENEEA. V shed 2 bases, J shed 1 base, and the junction held 4 bases outside the gene matches. CDR3 bases: TGTGCCAGCAGCTTACGTAAGGGGGCGAACACTGAAGCTTTCTTT. Translating gives CASSLRKGANTEAFF.

V is TRBV5-1 and J is TRBJ2-3; 10 positions match TRBD2. The CDR3 extends over 14 amino acids. The V segment lost 2 bases and the J segment 3 bases; nucleotides outside the gene matches: 0. Germline CDR1 SGHRS, CDR2 YFSETQ. In nucleotides, the CDR3 is TGCGCCAGCAGCTTTAGCGGGAGGACAGATACGCAGTATTTT. Translation: CASSFSGRTDTQYF. The full variable domain, its missing parts supplied by reference TRBV5-1 and TRBJ2-3, is KAGVTQTPRYLIKTRGQQVTLSCSPISGHRSVSWYQQTPGQGLQFLFEYFSETQRNKGNFPGRFSGRQFSNSRSEMNVSTLELGDSALYLCASSFSGRTDTQYFGPGTRLTVL.

This chain uses TRBV7-8 with TRBJ2-2, with D unresolved. The V end lost 3 bases, the J end lost 3 bases, and 11 bases lay between the germline ends. The CDR3 totals 15 residues. Germline V gene data show CDR1 as SGHVS and CDR2 as FQNEAQ. CDR3 bases: TGTGCCAGCAGCTTGGTGTTTTCCGACACCGGGGAGCTGTTTTTT. This gives the protein CASSLVFSDTGELFF.

CDR3 in amino acids: CASSGGLAGISYEQYF. The CDR3 DNA follows: TGTGCCAGCAGTGGAGGACTAGCGGGAATCTCCTACGAGCAGTACTTC. The V gene is TRBV25-1, the J gene TRBJ2-7, with 12 bases matching TRBD2. This CDR3 is built from 16 residues. Looked up from germline, CDR1 is MGHDK and CDR2 is SYGVNS. With V trimmed by 4 bases and J by 0 bases, 4 bases remained unmatched.

This sequence joins TRBV30 and TRBJ2-1; tentatively, D is TRBD2 (5 bases). CDR1 is GTSNPN and CDR2 is SVGIG in the germline V gene (reference sequence). The V and J ends lost 0 bases and 7 bases respectively, with 7 bases between them. This CDR3 has 12 residues. CDR3 protein: CAWSVLGNEQFF. The CDR3 DNA reads TGTGCCTGGAGTGTACTAGGGAATGAGCAGTTCTTC.

The chain is built from TRBV10-3 and TRBJ2-2; 8 bases are shared with TRBD2. Germline trimming cut 4 bases from V and 5 bases from J; bases unmatched to any gene: 3. This CDR3 has 14 residues. From germline, CDR1 is ENHRY and CDR2 SYGVKD. As DNA, the CDR3 is TGTGCCATCAGTGCGGGACTAGAGACCGGGGAGCTGTTTTTT. Its translation is CAISAGLETGELFF.

About this clone: Other DNA sequences in this specimen translate into the identical CDR3. The chain combines TRBV28 with TRBJ1-5, with TRBD1 matching 7 bases. Unmatched junction bases numbered 1, after V lost 4 bases and J lost 4 bases. The CDR3 is 13 amino acids. Looked up from germline, CDR1 is MDHEN and CDR2 is SYDVKM. The CDR3 is CASSWTGNQPQHF. The CDR3 DNA sequence: TGTGCCAGCAGTTGGACAGGTAATCAGCCCCAGCATTTT.

The chain links TRBV11-2 to TRBJ1-1; no definite D call. Trimming removed 1 base from V and 1 base from J, with 4 bases in between. Germline V gene lookup returns CDR1 SGHAT and CDR2 FQNNGV. The CDR3 runs 13 residues. CDR3 DNA sequence: TGTGCCAGCAGCTTAGTGGGGAACACTGAAGCTTTCTTT. Translating it yields CASSLVGNTEAFF.

This rearrangement joins TRBV6-5 to TRBJ1-3; 9 positions match TRBD1. Unmatched junction bases numbered 4, after V lost 2 bases and J lost 2 bases. The germline gives CDR1 MNHEY, CDR2 SVGAGI. CDR3 length: 16 residues. CDR3 DNA sequence: TGTGCCAGCAGTTACGGGGGACAGGGAGCTGGAAACACCATATATTTT. Amino acid sequence: CASSYGGQGAGNTIYF.

The V call is TRBV6-1, the J call TRBJ1-2; D uncertain. V lost 10 bases and J 0 bases, leaving 12 bases between the germline ends. Germline-derived CDR1 and CDR2 are MNHNS and SASEGT. The CDR3 runs 13 residues. The CDR3 DNA is TGTGCCACGATGGACGGATCTAACTATGGCTACACCTTC. Protein product: CATMDGSNYGYTF.

V and J are TRBV7-9 and TRBJ2-7; possible D gene TRBD1, 6 bases. The CDR3 has 15 amino acids. Germline CDR1 SEHNR, CDR2 FQNEAQ (reference sequence). Trimming stripped 1 base from V and 0 bases from J, with 10 bases between. The CDR3: CASSLGSGVSYEQYF. The CDR3 nucleotides are TGTGCCAGCAGCTTAGGGTCAGGGGTCTCCTACGAGCAGTACTTC. Full variable domain (remainder filled in from reference TRBV7-9 and TRBJ2-7): DTGVSQNPRHKITKRGQNVTFRCDPISEHNRLYWYRQTLGQGPEFLTYFQNEAQLEKSRLLSDRFSAERPKGSFSTLEIQRTEQGDSAMYLCASSLGSGVSYEQYFGPGTRLTVT.

The chain joins TRBV6-5 to TRBJ1-3; D ambiguous. The CDR3 covers 15 residues. V was clipped by 5 bases and J by 0 bases, with 11 bases between them. CDR1 and CDR2 (germline): MNHEY, SVGAGI. CDR3 protein: CASSVNLASGNTIYF. CDR3 DNA: TGTGCCAGCAGTGTTAATCTCGCCTCTGGAAACACCATATATTTT.

This clone was observed once. This chain uses TRBV25-1 with TRBJ2-7, with TRBD1 matching 10 bases. J gave up 5 bases and V 2 bases, and 3 bases lay outside the gene matches. The CDR3 extends over 14 amino acids. CDR1 MGHDK and CDR2 SYGVNS come from the germline V gene. The CDR3 DNA sequence: TGTGCCAGCAGTGAAGGGACAGGGGCCAACGAGCAGTACTTC. Translated: CASSEGTGANEQYF.

V and J are TRBV7-9 and TRBJ2-1; D is unresolved. Germline CDR1 and CDR2: SEHNR and FQNEAQ (reference sequence). The CDR3 consists of 15 residues. Trimming removed 2 bases at V and 1 base at J, with 9 bases between. CDR3 loop: CASSLRHLSYNEQFF. In DNA form, the CDR3 reads TGTGCCAGCAGCTTAAGACACTTATCCTACAATGAGCAGTTCTTC.

This chain's CDR3 is CASDNHYEQYF. The DNA for the CDR3 is TGTGCCAGCGACAATCACTACGAGCAGTACTTC. The chain employs TRBV6-1 and TRBJ2-7; no definite D call. V lost 8 bases, J lost 3 bases, and 8 bases lay in between. The V gene's germline CDR1 is MNHNS and CDR2 SASEGT. The CDR3 is 11 amino acids.

J is TRBJ2-1 and V is TRBV5-1; D gene ambiguous. In germline, CDR1 is SGHRS, CDR2 YFSETQ. This CDR3 is built from 14 residues. Trimming left V 0 bases short and J 3 bases short, with 7 bases between. The CDR3 DNA reads TGCGCCAGCAGCTTGGAAGGCAGCTACAATGAGCAGTTCTTC. It is translated as CASSLEGSYNEQFF.

The chain couples TRBV5-4 to TRBJ1-1; 7 bases align to TRBD1. This CDR3 region has 14 residues. Germline assignment: CDR1 SGHNT and CDR2 YYREEE (reference sequence). With V trimmed by 4 bases and J by 0 bases, 3 bases remained unmatched. The CDR3 sequence is CASSPGQMNTEAFF. The CDR3 coding sequence is TGTGCCAGCAGCCCGGGACAGATGAACACTGAAGCTTTCTTT.

The chain joins TRBV19 to TRBJ2-7, with a possible D match to TRBD1 (6 bases). There are 15 residues in the CDR3. Trimming removed 5 bases from V and 5 bases from J, with 19 bases in between. Germline-derived CDR1 and CDR2 are LNHDA and SQIVND (reference sequence). The CDR3 protein is CASSRWNTGSDEQYF. DNA for the CDR3: TGTGCCAGTAGTCGATGGAACACAGGGAGCGACGAGCAGTACTTC.

This clone has just one count. This sequence joins TRBV10-1 and TRBJ2-3; weak D call: TRBD1 (5 bases). The CDR3 extends over 15 amino acids. CDR1 and CDR2 from the germline V gene are WNHNN and SYGVQD (reference sequence). V lost 3 bases and J lost 2, with 12 bases in between. The CDR3 DNA reads TGCGCCAGCAGTGACCCGACAGAAAACACAGATACGCAGTATTTT. It yields the protein CASSDPTENTDTQYF.

CDR3: CASSLSQGKAEAFF. The CDR3 DNA is TGTGCCAGCAGTTTATCGCAGGGGAAGGCTGAAGCTTTCTTT. This chain links TRBV28 with TRBJ1-1; the D gene is possibly TRBD1 (6 bases). Germline V gene lookup returns CDR1 MDHEN and CDR2 SYDVKM. This CDR3 comprises 14 residues. Trimming took off 1 base at V and 6 bases at J, with 12 bases between the two ends.

The J gene is TRBJ1-1, the V gene TRBV6-1; TRBD1 might be the D (5 bases). This CDR3 spans 15 amino acids. Germline V CDR1 and CDR2: MNHNS, SASEGT. Trimming removed 2 bases at V and 0 bases at J, with 10 bases between. The CDR3 reads CASSENGALNTEAFF. The CDR3 nucleotides read TGTGCCAGCAGTGAAAACGGGGCTTTGAACACTGAAGCTTTCTTT.

There are a few counts of this clone. This sequence joins TRBV4-1 and TRBJ1-5; TRBD1 might be the D (5 bases). Germline CDR1 is MGHRA and CDR2 is YSYEKL. Trimming took 1 base from V and 0 from J, leaving 7 bases between them. The CDR3 runs 15 residues. CDR3 nucleotides: TGCGCCAGCAGCCAAGCAGGGAATAGCAATCAGCCCCAGCATTTT. It specifies CASSQAGNSNQPQHF.

This sequence joins TRBV4-1 and TRBJ2-5; the match to TRBD2 covers 11 bases. Near its end, the DNA agrees better with TRBJ2-7, so the J call may be wrong. Germline values: CDR1 MGHRA, CDR2 YSYEKL. This CDR3 has 16 amino acids. The chain's CDR3 is CASSQATSGSSYEQYF. In DNA form, the CDR3 reads TGCGCCAGCAGCCAGGCTACTAGCGGGAGCTCCTACGAGCAGTACTTC.

This clone has just one count. One junction end disagrees with the germline gene, perhaps due to a read error. The V call is TRBV7-7, the J call TRBJ2-1; D may be TRBD2 (5 bases). The CDR3 totals 13 residues. Germline assignment: CDR1 SSHAT and CDR2 FNYEAQ (reference sequence). The CDR3 region has the DNA TGTGCTAGCAGCTTAGTTCGTTCGGGAGAGCAGTTCTTC. The encoded protein is CASSLVRSGEQFF.

The J gene is TRBJ1-2, the V gene TRBV6-5, with TRBD1 matching over 7 bases. From germline, CDR1 is MNHEY and CDR2 SVGAGI. With 6 bases clipped from V and 0 bases from J, the junction kept 7 bases outside the gene matches. This CDR3 is 15 amino acids long. The CDR3 sequence: CASRGTATANYGYTF. DNA for the CDR3: TGTGCCAGCAGGGGGACAGCTACTGCTAACTATGGCTACACCTTC.

The sample holds one count of this clone. CDR3 coding DNA: TGTGCCAGCAGCTTAGTCTCGGGGAGCTCCTACGAGCAGTACTTC. Its protein product is CASSLVSGSSYEQYF. The genes are TRBV7-6 and TRBJ2-7; possibly TRBD2 for D (5 bases). Between the trimmed V and J ends, which lost 1 base and 0 bases, there was a span of 10 bases. The V gene's germline CDR1 is SGHVS and CDR2 FNYEAQ. This CDR3 comprises 15 residues.

V gene TRBV11-2 combines with J gene TRBJ2-7, with TRBD1 matching 9 bases. The CDR3 contains 16 residues. Germline V gene sequence: CDR1 SGHAT, CDR2 FQNNGV. V gave up 1 base and J gave up 7 bases; unmatched junction bases: 11. Written as DNA, the CDR3 is TGTGCCAGCAGCTTAGTTCCCACAGGGGGCCGACTAGAGCAGTACTTC. It encodes CASSLVPTGGRLEQYF.